This TCR beta chain was recorded in a study of T cells in Graves' hyperthyroidism and ophthalmopathy. The CDR3 loop spans 15 amino acids. J lost 3 bases, V lost 5 bases, and 4 bases had no gene match. Amplification yielded TCR beta CDR3 regions, with RNA transcripts as the source. The HTBI primer set drove a first-round RT-PCR of the TCR CDR3. In TCRdb, the multiplex PCR reads were re-called with MiXCR into one record per CDR3 protein. The data contain fewer than 350,000 distinct CDR3 sequences, roughly an eighth of them singletons. Exclusion of a patient resulted from uncontrolled infection, other autoimmune disease, pregnancy or lactation. This clonotype was counted ten times or more. Its antigen is currently unknown. Findings and caveats of the study: The model foresaw ophthalmopathy a median about 6.1 months prior to onset. Most clonotypes that expanded in the thyroid above 0.001 also showed up in blood.

This receptor was taken from a woman aged 40 to 49 with Graves' hyperthyroidism. The V call is TRBV12-3 or TRBV12-4, the J call TRBJ2-7, with 13 bases fitting TRBD2. Material for sequencing was blood. Here the CDR3 reads CASSRTSGGDYEQYF. DNA for the CDR3: TGTGCCAGCAGTCGTACTAGCGGGGGGGACTACGAGCAGTACTTC.